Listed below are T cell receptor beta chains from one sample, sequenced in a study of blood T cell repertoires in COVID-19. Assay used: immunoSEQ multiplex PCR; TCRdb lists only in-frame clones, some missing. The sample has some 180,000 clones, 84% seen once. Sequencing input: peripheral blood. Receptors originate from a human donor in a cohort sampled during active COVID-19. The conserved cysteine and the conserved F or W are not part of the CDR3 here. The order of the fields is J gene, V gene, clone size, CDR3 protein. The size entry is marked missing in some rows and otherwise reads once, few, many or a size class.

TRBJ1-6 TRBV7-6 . ASSLGQGRSPLH
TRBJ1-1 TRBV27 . ASSVVPGGGTEAF
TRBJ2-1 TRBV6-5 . ASSYHGSGRPTEQF
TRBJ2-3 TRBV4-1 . ASSQVLARGSTDTQY
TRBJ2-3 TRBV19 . ASSMGSGSSTDTQY
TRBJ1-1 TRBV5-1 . ASSLPARNTEAF
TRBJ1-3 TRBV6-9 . ASSSSGGSGNTIY
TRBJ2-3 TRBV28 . ASSSLATQY
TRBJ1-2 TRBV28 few ASTAGTYGYT
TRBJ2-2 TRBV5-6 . ASSLGQALNTGELF
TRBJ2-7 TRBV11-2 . ASSPGPGPYEQY